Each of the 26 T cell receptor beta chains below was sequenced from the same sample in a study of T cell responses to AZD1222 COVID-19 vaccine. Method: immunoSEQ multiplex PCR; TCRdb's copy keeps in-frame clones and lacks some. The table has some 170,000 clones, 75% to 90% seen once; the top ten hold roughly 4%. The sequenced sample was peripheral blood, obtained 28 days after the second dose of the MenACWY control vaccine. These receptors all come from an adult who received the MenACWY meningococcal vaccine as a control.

CDR3 loop: CSVASGTRLAGERDIQYF. DNA for the CDR3: TGCAGCGTCGCCTCCGGGACAAGACTAGCGGGAGAACGAGACATTCAGTACTTC. The V and J genes are TRBV29-1 and TRBJ2-4; TRBD2 aligns across 12 bases. With V trimmed by 6 bases and J by 8 bases, 20 bases remained unmatched. Germline V gene sequence: CDR1 SQVTM, CDR2 ANQGSEA. This CDR3 comprises 18 residues.

The CDR3 DNA sequence: TGCGCCAGCAGCTTGGGGGGGACAGGGTCATACGAGCAGTACTTC. It specifies CASSLGGTGSYEQYF. V and J are TRBV5-1 and TRBJ2-7; the match to TRBD1 covers 9 bases. The length of the CDR3 is 15 residues. CDR1 and CDR2 from the germline V gene are SGHRS and YFSETQ. Losses at the gene ends were 0 bases for V and 4 bases for J; bases not matched to a gene: 5.

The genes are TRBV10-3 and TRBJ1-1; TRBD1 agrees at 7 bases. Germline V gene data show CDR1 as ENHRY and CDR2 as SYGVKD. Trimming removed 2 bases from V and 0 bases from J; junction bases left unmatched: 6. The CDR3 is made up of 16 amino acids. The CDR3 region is CAISEATGTVNTEAFF. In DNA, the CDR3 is TGTGCCATCAGTGAGGCGACCGGGACAGTGAACACTGAAGCTTTCTTT.

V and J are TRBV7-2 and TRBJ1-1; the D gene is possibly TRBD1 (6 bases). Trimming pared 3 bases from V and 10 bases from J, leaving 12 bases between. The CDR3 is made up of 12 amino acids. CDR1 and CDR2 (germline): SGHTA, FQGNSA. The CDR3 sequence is CASSFNRAVAFF. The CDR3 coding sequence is TGTGCCAGCAGCTTTAACAGGGCGGTAGCTTTCTTT.

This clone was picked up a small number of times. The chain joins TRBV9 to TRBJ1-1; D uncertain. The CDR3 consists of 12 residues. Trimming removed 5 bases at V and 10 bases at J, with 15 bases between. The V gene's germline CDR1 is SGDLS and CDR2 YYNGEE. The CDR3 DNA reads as TGTGCCAGCAGTCCATCGGGGTCATCAGCTTTCTTT. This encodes CASSPSGSSAFF.

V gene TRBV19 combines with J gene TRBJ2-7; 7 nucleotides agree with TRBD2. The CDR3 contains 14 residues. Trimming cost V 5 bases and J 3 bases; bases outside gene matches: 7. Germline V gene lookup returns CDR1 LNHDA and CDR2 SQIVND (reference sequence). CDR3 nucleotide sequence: TGTGCCAGTAGTCGGGGTCGGGGGGACTACGAGCAGTACTTC. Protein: CASSRGRGDYEQYF.

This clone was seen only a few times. The CDR3 protein is CASSISRSYEQYF. The CDR3 DNA reads as TGTGCCAGTAGTATTAGTCGATCCTACGAGCAGTACTTC. This chain connects TRBV19 to TRBJ2-7; no firm D call. The CDR3 sequence is 13 residues long. Trimming stripped 3 bases from V and 1 base from J, with 7 bases between. The germline gives CDR1 LNHDA, CDR2 SQIVND (reference sequence).

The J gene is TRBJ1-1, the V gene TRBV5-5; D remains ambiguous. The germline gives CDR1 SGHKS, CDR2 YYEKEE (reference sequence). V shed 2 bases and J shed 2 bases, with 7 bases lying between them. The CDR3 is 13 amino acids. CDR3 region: CASSFGDNTEAFF. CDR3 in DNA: TGTGCCAGCAGCTTTGGCGATAACACTGAAGCTTTCTTT.

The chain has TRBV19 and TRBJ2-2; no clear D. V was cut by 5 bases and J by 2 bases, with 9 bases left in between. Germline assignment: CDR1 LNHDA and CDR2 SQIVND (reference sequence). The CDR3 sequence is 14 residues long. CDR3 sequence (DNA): TGTGCCAGTAGTCAGGCAGCCAACACCGGGGAGCTGTTTTTT. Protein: CASSQAANTGELFF.

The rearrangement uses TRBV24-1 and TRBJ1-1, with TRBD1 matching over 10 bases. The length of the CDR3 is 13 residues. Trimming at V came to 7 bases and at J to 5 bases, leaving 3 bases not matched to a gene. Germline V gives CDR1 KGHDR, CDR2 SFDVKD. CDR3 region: CATSGTGDTEAFF. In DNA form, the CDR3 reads TGTGCCACCAGCGGGACAGGGGATACTGAAGCTTTCTTT.

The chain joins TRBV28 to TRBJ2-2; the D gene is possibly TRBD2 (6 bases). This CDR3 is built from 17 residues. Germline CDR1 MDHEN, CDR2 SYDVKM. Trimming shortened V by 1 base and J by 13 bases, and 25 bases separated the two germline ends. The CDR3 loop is CASSLSASYSYRGGLFF. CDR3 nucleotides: TGTGCCAGCAGTTTATCCGCCAGCTACTCCTACCGGGGAGGGCTGTTTTTT.

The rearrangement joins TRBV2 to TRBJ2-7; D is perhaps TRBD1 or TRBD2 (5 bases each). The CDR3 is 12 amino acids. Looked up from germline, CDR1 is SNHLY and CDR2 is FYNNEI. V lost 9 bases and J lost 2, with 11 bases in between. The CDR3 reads CASQGEPYEQYF. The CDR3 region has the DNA TGTGCCAGTCAAGGGGAGCCCTACGAGCAGTACTTC.

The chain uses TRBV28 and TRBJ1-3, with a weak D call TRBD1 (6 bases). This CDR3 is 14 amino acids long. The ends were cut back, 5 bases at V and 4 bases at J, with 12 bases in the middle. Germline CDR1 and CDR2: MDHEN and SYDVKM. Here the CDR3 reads CASSQPRGGNTIYF. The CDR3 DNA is TGTGCCAGCAGTCAGCCAAGGGGGGGAAACACCATATATTTT.

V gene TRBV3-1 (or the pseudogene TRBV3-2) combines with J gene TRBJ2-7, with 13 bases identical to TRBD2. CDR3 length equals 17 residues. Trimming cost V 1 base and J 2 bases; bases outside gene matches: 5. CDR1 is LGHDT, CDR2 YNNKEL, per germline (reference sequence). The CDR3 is CASSQVGGTSGTYEQYF. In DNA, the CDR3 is TGTGCCAGCAGCCAAGTGGGGGGGACTAGCGGGACCTACGAGCAGTACTTC.

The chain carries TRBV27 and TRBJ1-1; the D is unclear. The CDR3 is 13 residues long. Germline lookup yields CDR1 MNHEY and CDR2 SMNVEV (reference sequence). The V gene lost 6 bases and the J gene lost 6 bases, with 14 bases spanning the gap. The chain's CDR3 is CASRPIATPEAFF. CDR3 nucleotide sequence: TGTGCCAGCAGACCCATAGCTACGCCTGAAGCTTTCTTT.

The CDR3 DNA sequence: TGTGCCAGTACTCTAGGGGTCGGGAGCACTTCGAACACTGAAGCTTTCTTT. Translating it yields CASTLGVGSTSNTEAFF. The chain is built from TRBV19 and TRBJ1-1; D perhaps matches TRBD1 (5 bases). Deletions cut 7 bases from V and 1 base from J, with 22 bases between. Germline loops: CDR1 LNHDA, CDR2 SQIVND (reference sequence). There are 17 residues in the CDR3.

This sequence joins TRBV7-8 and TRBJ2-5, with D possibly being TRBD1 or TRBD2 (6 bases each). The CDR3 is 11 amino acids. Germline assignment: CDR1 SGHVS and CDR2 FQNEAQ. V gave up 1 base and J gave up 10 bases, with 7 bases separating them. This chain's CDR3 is CASSLEGGQYF. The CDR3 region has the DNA TGTGCCAGCAGCTTAGAGGGGGGCCAGTACTTC.

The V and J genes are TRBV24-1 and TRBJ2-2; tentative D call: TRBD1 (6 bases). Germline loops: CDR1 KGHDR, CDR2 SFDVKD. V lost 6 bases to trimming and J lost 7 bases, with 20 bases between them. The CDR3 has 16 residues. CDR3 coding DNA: TGTGCCACCAGTAACCCCGGGACAACCCGCCTCGGGGAGCTGTTTTTT. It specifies CATSNPGTTRLGELFF.

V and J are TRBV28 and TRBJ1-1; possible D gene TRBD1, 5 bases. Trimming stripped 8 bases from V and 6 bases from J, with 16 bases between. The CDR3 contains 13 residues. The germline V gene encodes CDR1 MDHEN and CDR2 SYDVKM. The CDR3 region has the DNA TGTGCCAGCGGCATCGCAGGGCCAGCTGAAGCTTTCTTT. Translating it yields CASGIAGPAEAFF.

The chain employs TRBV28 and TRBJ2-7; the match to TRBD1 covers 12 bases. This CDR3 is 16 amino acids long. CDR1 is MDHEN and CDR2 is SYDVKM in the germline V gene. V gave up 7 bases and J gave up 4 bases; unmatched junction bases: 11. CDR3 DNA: TGTGCCAGCATAAGAAACCCGGGACAGGGGGCTTACGAGCAGTACTTC. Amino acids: CASIRNPGQGAYEQYF.

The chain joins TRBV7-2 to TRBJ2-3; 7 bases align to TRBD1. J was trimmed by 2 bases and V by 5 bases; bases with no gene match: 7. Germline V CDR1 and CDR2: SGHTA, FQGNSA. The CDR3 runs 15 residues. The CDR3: CASSTQTGNTDTQYF. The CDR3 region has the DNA TGTGCCAGCAGCACACAGACAGGGAACACAGATACGCAGTATTTT.

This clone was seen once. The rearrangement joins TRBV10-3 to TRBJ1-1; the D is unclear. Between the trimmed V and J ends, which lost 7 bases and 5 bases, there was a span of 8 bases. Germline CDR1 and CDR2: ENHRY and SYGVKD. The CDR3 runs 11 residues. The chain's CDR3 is CAIKENTEAFF. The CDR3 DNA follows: TGTGCCATCAAGGAGAATACTGAAGCTTTCTTT.

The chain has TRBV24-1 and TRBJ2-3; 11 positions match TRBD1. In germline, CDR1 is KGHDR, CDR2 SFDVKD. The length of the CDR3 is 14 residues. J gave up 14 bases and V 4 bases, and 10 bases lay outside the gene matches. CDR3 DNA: TGTGCCACCAGTGACAGGACAGGGGGCGGATTAACGTATTTT. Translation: CATSDRTGGGLTYF.

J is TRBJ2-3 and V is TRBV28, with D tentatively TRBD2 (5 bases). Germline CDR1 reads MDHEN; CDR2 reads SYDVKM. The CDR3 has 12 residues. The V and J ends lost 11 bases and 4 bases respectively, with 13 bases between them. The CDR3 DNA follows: TGTGCCTCTGACGGGGTGGCAGATACGCAGTATTTT. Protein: CASDGVADTQYF.

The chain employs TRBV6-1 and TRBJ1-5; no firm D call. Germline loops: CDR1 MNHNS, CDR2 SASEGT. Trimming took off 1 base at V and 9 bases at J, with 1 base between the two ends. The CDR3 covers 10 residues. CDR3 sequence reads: CASSEGPQHF. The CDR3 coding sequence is TGTGCCAGCAGTGAAGGGCCCCAGCATTTT.

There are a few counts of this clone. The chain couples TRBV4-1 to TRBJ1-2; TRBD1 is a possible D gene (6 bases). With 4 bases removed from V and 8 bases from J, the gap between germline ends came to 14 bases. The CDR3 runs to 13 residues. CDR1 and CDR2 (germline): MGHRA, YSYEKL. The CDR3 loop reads CASSPVGAKGYTF. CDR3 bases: TGCGCCAGCAGCCCTGTGGGGGCTAAGGGCTACACCTTC.